The 5 T cell receptor beta chains listed next were all sequenced from one sample in a study of T cells in Graves' hyperthyroidism and ophthalmopathy. Authors of the study amplified TCR beta CDR3 regions from RNA transcripts. The TCR CDR3 was amplified in a first-round RT-PCR using the HTBI primer set. MiXCR, run by TCRdb on the multiplex PCR reads, gives a single entry per CDR3 protein. The repertoire includes approximately 410,000 distinct CDR3 sequences, approximately 14% of them detected once, and roughly an eighth sits in the top ten. The sample comprised blood. The origin of the receptors is a man aged 18-30 years with Graves' ophthalmopathy.

The chain is built from TRBV7-9 and TRBJ2-7; TRBD1 aligns across 9 bases. Germline V gene sequence: CDR1 SEHNR, CDR2 FQNEAQ (reference sequence). V gave up 4 bases and J gave up 4 bases; unmatched junction bases: 8. The CDR3 has 15 residues. CDR3 DNA: TGTGCCAGCAGCTCTGGGACAGGGCCAGAATACGAGCAGTACTTC. Translation gives CASSSGTGPEYEQYF.

This clonotype appeared many times. This rearrangement joins TRBV3-1 to TRBJ2-1; TRBD2 matches 13 bases. CDR3 size: 15 residues. Germline V gene sequence: CDR1 LGHDT, CDR2 YNNKEL (reference sequence). V was pared by 6 bases and J by 8 bases, with 7 bases of the junction left unmatched. The CDR3 region is CASSAGTSGIDEQFF. CDR3 DNA sequence: TGTGCCAGCAGTGCCGGGACTAGCGGGATCGATGAGCAGTTCTTC.

Note on this clonotype: A read error may explain this, as a much larger clone is one base away. The chain combines TRBV12-3 or TRBV12-4 with TRBJ1-2; D remains unclear. V was cut by 6 bases and J by 9 bases, with 20 bases left in between. The CDR3 length is 14 residues. CDR3 sequence: CASRILNRRDCYTF. In DNA, the CDR3 is TGTGCCAGCAGGATCCTGAATAGGCGGGATTGCTACACCTTC.

This clonotype was found a few times. The J gene is TRBJ2-4, the V gene TRBV29-1; 9 bases match TRBD1. The ends lost 7 bases at V and 1 base at J; junction bases unmatched: 8. This CDR3 has 15 residues. Germline CDR1 and CDR2: SQVTM and ANQGSEA. The CDR3 bases are TGCAGCGCTGAGACAGGGGGGAAGGCCAAAAACATTCAGTACTTC. Encoded protein: CSAETGGKAKNIQYF.

This clonotype has ten or more counts. The rearrangement joins TRBV6-5 to TRBJ1-2, with unresolved D. The CDR3 sequence is 14 residues long. Germline V CDR1 and CDR2: MNHEY, SVGAGI. With 2 bases removed from V and 2 bases from J, the gap between germline ends came to 9 bases. CDR3 in DNA: TGTGCCAGCAGTTACACCGACGGAAACTATGGCTACACCTTC. This sequence encodes CASSYTDGNYGYTF.